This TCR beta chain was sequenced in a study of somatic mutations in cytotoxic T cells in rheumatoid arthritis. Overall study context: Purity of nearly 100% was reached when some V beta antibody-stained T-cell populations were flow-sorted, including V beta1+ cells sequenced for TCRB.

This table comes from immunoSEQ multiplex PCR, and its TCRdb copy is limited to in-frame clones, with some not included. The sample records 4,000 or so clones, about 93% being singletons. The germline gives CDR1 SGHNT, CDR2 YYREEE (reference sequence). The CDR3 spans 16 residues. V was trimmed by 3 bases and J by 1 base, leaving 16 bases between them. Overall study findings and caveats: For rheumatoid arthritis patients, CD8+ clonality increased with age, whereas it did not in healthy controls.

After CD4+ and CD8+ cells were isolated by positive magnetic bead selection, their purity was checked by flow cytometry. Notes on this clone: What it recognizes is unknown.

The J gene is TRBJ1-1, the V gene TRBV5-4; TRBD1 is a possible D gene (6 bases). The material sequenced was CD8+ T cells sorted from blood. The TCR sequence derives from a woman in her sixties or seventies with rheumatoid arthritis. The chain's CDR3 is CASSSISQGGNTEAFF. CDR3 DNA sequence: TGTGCCAGCAGCTCTATCTCACAGGGTGGGAACACTGAAGCTTTCTTT. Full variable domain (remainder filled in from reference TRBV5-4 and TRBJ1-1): ETGVTQSPTHLIKTRGQQVTLRCSSQSGHNTVSWYQQALGQGPQFIFQYYREEENGRGNFPPRFSGLQFPNYSSELNVNALELDDSALYLCASSSISQGGNTEAFFGQGTRLTVV.